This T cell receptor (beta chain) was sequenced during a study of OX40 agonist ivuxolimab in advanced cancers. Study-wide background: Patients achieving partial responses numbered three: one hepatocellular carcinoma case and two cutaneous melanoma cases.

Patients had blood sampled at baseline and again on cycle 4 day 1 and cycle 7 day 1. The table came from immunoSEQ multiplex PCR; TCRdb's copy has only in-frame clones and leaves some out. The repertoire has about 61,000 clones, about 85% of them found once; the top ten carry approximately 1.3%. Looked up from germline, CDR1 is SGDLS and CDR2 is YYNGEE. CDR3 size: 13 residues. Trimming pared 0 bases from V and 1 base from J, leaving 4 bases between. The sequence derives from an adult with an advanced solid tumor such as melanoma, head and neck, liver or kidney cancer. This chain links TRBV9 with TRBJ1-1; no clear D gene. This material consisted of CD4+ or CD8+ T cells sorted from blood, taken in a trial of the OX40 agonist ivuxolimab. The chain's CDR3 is CASSVDTNTEAFF. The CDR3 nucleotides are TGTGCCAGCAGCGTAGACACGAACACTGAAGCTTTCTTT.